Listed below are T cell receptor beta chains from one sample, sequenced in a study of blood T cell repertoires in COVID-19. Assay: immunoSEQ multiplex PCR; the TCRdb copy retains only in-frame clones and omits some. This repertoire shows approximately 300,000 clones, roughly 90% found once; its top ten account for 1.8%. The source material was peripheral blood. These receptors all stem from a woman aged 25 to 39 with COVID-19, enrolled during active disease. The CDR3 runs from the conserved cysteine through the conserved F or W. D genes are given only for firm matches. Where a row states a size, it is once, few, many or the class of an expanded clone; other rows omit it.

cdr3_nt: TGTGCCAGTAGTATTTTTAGCGGGGGGTTAGCCAAAAACATTCAGTACTTC
cdr3_aa: CASSIFSGGLAKNIQYF
d_call: TRBD2
clone_size: once
v_call: TRBV19
j_call: TRBJ2-4

cdr3_nt: TGTGCCAGCAGCCTAGCGGGGGGAGCGACTAATGAAAAACTGTTTTTT
cdr3_aa: CASSLAGGATNEKLFF
d_call: -
clone_size: -
v_call: TRBV11-2
j_call: TRBJ1-4

cdr3_nt: TGTGCCAGCAGTATTACTAGCGGGGGGAGAGATACGCAGTATTTT
cdr3_aa: CASSITSGGRDTQYF
d_call: TRBD2
clone_size: -
v_call: TRBV6-5
j_call: TRBJ2-3

cdr3_nt: TGTGCCAGTAGTGGCCCCTTCGAAGCTTTCTTT
cdr3_aa: CASSGPFEAFF
d_call: -
clone_size: -
v_call: TRBV19
j_call: TRBJ1-1

cdr3_nt: TGTGCCAGCGGGACAGACCTAACAACTGAAGCTTTCTTT
cdr3_aa: CASGTDLTTEAFF
d_call: TRBD1
clone_size: -
v_call: TRBV12-3/TRBV12-4
j_call: TRBJ1-1

cdr3_nt: TGTGCCAGCAGCGTAGCTCGCTCGGTTACTGAAGCTTTCTTT
cdr3_aa: CASSVARSVTEAFF
d_call: -
clone_size: -
v_call: TRBV9
j_call: TRBJ1-1

cdr3_nt: TGTGCCAGCAACCCTCCGGGACAGCTTAATCAGCCCCAGCATTTT
cdr3_aa: CASNPPGQLNQPQHF
d_call: TRBD1
clone_size: -
v_call: TRBV28
j_call: TRBJ1-5

cdr3_nt: TGCGCCAGCAGCCTCAGGACAGGGGGCTCTGAAGCTTTCTTT
cdr3_aa: CASSLRTGGSEAFF
d_call: TRBD1
clone_size: -
v_call: TRBV5-1
j_call: TRBJ1-1

cdr3_nt: TGTGCCACCAGTGATCCACAGGGGGATGGGGCCAACGTCCTGACTTTC
cdr3_aa: CATSDPQGDGANVLTF
d_call: TRBD1
clone_size: -
v_call: TRBV24-1
j_call: TRBJ2-6

cdr3_nt: TGTGCCAGTAGTACACAGGGTGTGAATGAAAAACTGTTTTTT
cdr3_aa: CASSTQGVNEKLFF
d_call: -
clone_size: -
v_call: TRBV19
j_call: TRBJ1-4

cdr3_nt: TGTGCCAGCAGCTTGTCGGAAGAGACCCAGTACTTC
cdr3_aa: CASSLSEETQYF
d_call: -
clone_size: -
v_call: TRBV5-5
j_call: TRBJ2-5

cdr3_nt: TGTGCCAGCAGCTTACCGGGTGGGGCGGATGAAAAACTGTTTTTT
cdr3_aa: CASSLPGGADEKLFF
d_call: -
clone_size: -
v_call: TRBV11-2
j_call: TRBJ1-4

cdr3_nt: TGTGCCAGCAGCTTACGATCTAGCGGGGGGAATGAGCAGTTCTTC
cdr3_aa: CASSLRSSGGNEQFF
d_call: TRBD2
clone_size: -
v_call: TRBV11-2
j_call: TRBJ2-1

cdr3_nt: TGTGCCAGCAGCCTCGGGGTTTATGAAAAACTGTTTTTT
cdr3_aa: CASSLGVYEKLFF
d_call: -
clone_size: -
v_call: TRBV11-2
j_call: TRBJ1-4

cdr3_nt: TGCGCCAGCAGTGAGCCAGGGGGCTTGGTTGAAGCTTTCTTT
cdr3_aa: CASSEPGGLVEAFF
d_call: TRBD1
clone_size: -
v_call: TRBV10-1
j_call: TRBJ1-1

cdr3_nt: TGTGCCAGTAGTATAGCGGTCCTGAACACTGAAGCTTTCTTT
cdr3_aa: CASSIAVLNTEAFF
d_call: -
clone_size: -
v_call: TRBV19
j_call: TRBJ1-1

cdr3_nt: TGTGCCAGCAGCTCGCGGCAGGGGATGTCCTACGAGCAGTACTTC
cdr3_aa: CASSSRQGMSYEQYF
d_call: -
clone_size: -
v_call: TRBV7-9
j_call: TRBJ2-7

cdr3_nt: TGTGCCAGCAGCTTTTCAGGGGGGAATTCACCCCTCCACTTT
cdr3_aa: CASSFSGGNSPLHF
d_call: TRBD1
clone_size: -
v_call: TRBV7-9
j_call: TRBJ1-6

cdr3_nt: TGTGCCAGCAGTACCGCGGGTGCGGATGGCTACACCTTC
cdr3_aa: CASSTAGADGYTF
d_call: -
clone_size: -
v_call: TRBV25-1
j_call: TRBJ1-2

cdr3_nt: TGCAGCGTTGAAGATCCATCGGGAATAAACACCGGGGAGCTGTTTTTT
cdr3_aa: CSVEDPSGINTGELFF
d_call: -
clone_size: many
v_call: TRBV29-1
j_call: TRBJ2-2

cdr3_nt: TGTGCCAGCAGTTTATTGTCAAACTATGGCTACACCTTC
cdr3_aa: CASSLLSNYGYTF
d_call: -
clone_size: -
v_call: TRBV12-3/TRBV12-4
j_call: TRBJ1-2

cdr3_nt: TGTGCCAGCAGCTTAGCGAGGGACAGCTCCTACGAGCAGTACTTC
cdr3_aa: CASSLARDSSYEQYF
d_call: TRBD1
clone_size: -
v_call: TRBV7-2
j_call: TRBJ2-7

cdr3_nt: TGTGCCACCAGTGATTTATGGACAGATAACACCGGGGAGCTGTTTTTT
cdr3_aa: CATSDLWTDNTGELFF
d_call: -
clone_size: -
v_call: TRBV24-1
j_call: TRBJ2-2

cdr3_nt: TGTGCCAGCAGTAACAGGGAGCCGAATGAGCAGTTCTTC
cdr3_aa: CASSNREPNEQFF
d_call: -
clone_size: -
v_call: TRBV7-9
j_call: TRBJ2-1

cdr3_nt: TGTGCCAGCACCCCGGGACAGGGGGGGCGTTTGGTCTCCTACGAGCAGTACTTC
cdr3_aa: CASTPGQGGRLVSYEQYF
d_call: TRBD1
clone_size: -
v_call: TRBV2
j_call: TRBJ2-7

cdr3_nt: TGTGCCAGCAGCTGCCGGGACAGGGTTTTTTTGGAATGGAGCGAGCAGTACTTC
cdr3_aa: CASSCRDRVFLEWSEQYF
d_call: TRBD1
clone_size: -
v_call: TRBV7-6
j_call: TRBJ2-7

cdr3_nt: TGTGCCAGCAGTGGGGAGGGGGGAAATAGCAATCAGCCCCAGCATTTT
cdr3_aa: CASSGEGGNSNQPQHF
d_call: -
clone_size: -
v_call: TRBV2
j_call: TRBJ1-5

cdr3_nt: TGCGCCAGCAGCCAAGCTTTAGCGGGGGGCTACGAGCAGTACTTC
cdr3_aa: CASSQALAGGYEQYF
d_call: TRBD2
clone_size: few
v_call: TRBV4-3
j_call: TRBJ2-7

cdr3_nt: TGTGCCAGCAGCCGGGGGGCCGCAGATACGCAGTATTTT
cdr3_aa: CASSRGAADTQYF
d_call: -
clone_size: -
v_call: TRBV13
j_call: TRBJ2-3

cdr3_nt: TGTGCCACCAGTGGGACAGGTAGCTCCTACGAGCAGTACTTC
cdr3_aa: CATSGTGSSYEQYF
d_call: TRBD1
clone_size: -
v_call: TRBV24-1
j_call: TRBJ2-7

cdr3_nt: TGTGCCAGCAGCTCAGCGGGGGTTTCCTACAATGAGCAGTTCTTC
cdr3_aa: CASSSAGVSYNEQFF
d_call: TRBD2
clone_size: -
v_call: TRBV6-6
j_call: TRBJ2-1

cdr3_nt: TGTGCCAGCAGCGTAGTTCTGGGCAGTAACACTGTCGAAGCTTTCTTT
cdr3_aa: CASSVVLGSNTVEAFF
d_call: -
clone_size: -
v_call: TRBV9
j_call: TRBJ1-1

cdr3_nt: TGTGCCAGCAGCTTGGGATCGACTAGCGGAGCCTACGAGCAGTACTTC
cdr3_aa: CASSLGSTSGAYEQYF
d_call: TRBD2
clone_size: -
v_call: TRBV5-5
j_call: TRBJ2-7

cdr3_nt: TGTGCCAGCAGTTCAAATGAGGAGGCTGAAGCTTTCTTT
cdr3_aa: CASSSNEEAEAFF
d_call: -
clone_size: -
v_call: TRBV27
j_call: TRBJ1-1

cdr3_nt: TGTGCCAGCAGTTTATGGACAGGGAGGAATGAGCAGTTCTTC
cdr3_aa: CASSLWTGRNEQFF
d_call: TRBD1
clone_size: -
v_call: TRBV27
j_call: TRBJ2-1

cdr3_nt: TGTGCCAGCAGCCCTTCAGACAGACAGAACACTGAAGCTTTCTTT
cdr3_aa: CASSPSDRQNTEAFF
d_call: -
clone_size: -
v_call: TRBV7-9
j_call: TRBJ1-1

cdr3_nt: TGCGCCAGCAGCCAAGTTTGGGCAGAGACCCAGTACTTC
cdr3_aa: CASSQVWAETQYF
d_call: -
clone_size: -
v_call: TRBV4-1
j_call: TRBJ2-5

cdr3_nt: TGTGCCAGCAGCTTACCACTAGCGAGCTACGAGCAGTACTTC
cdr3_aa: CASSLPLASYEQYF
d_call: TRBD2
clone_size: -
v_call: TRBV11-2
j_call: TRBJ2-7

cdr3_nt: TGTGCCAGCAGCTTAAGAGGATCGAACACCGGGGAGCTGTTTTTT
cdr3_aa: CASSLRGSNTGELFF
d_call: -
clone_size: -
v_call: TRBV7-9
j_call: TRBJ2-2

cdr3_nt: TGTGCCAGCAGCTCCCAGCGGGGGGGCCCTTCCGGGGAGCTGTTTTTT
cdr3_aa: CASSSQRGGPSGELFF
d_call: TRBD2
clone_size: -
v_call: TRBV7-9
j_call: TRBJ2-2

cdr3_nt: TGTGCCAGCAGTCTAACTTCTGAGGGGGCGACTAATGAAAAACTGTTTTTT
cdr3_aa: CASSLTSEGATNEKLFF
d_call: TRBD1
clone_size: -
v_call: TRBV27
j_call: TRBJ1-4

cdr3_nt: TGTGCCAGCATCGGGGCCTATAATTCACCCCTCCACTTT
cdr3_aa: CASIGAYNSPLHF
d_call: -
clone_size: -
v_call: TRBV6-6
j_call: TRBJ1-6

cdr3_nt: TGCGCCAGCAGCTTGAATTTACAGGAGAGCTACACCTTC
cdr3_aa: CASSLNLQESYTF
d_call: -
clone_size: -
v_call: TRBV5-1
j_call: TRBJ1-2

cdr3_nt: TGTGCCAGCAGCTTAGCGGCAGGGTTTTATAATTCACCCCTCCACTTT
cdr3_aa: CASSLAAGFYNSPLHF
d_call: -
clone_size: -
v_call: TRBV11-2
j_call: TRBJ1-6

cdr3_nt: TGTGCCAGCAGTGAAATGCAGATCGAAGGCTACACCTTC
cdr3_aa: CASSEMQIEGYTF
d_call: -
clone_size: -
v_call: TRBV2
j_call: TRBJ1-2

cdr3_nt: TGTGCCAGCAGTATACAGGGGCGCGAGCAGTACTTC
cdr3_aa: CASSIQGREQYF
d_call: TRBD1
clone_size: -
v_call: TRBV6-2/TRBV6-3
j_call: TRBJ2-7

cdr3_nt: TGCGCCAGCAGTGTAGGGGGGGCCTACAATGAGCAGTTCTTC
cdr3_aa: CASSVGGAYNEQFF
d_call: -
clone_size: -
v_call: TRBV5-1
j_call: TRBJ2-1

cdr3_nt: TGTGCCAGCAGCAAGGGACAAAACTATAATTCACCCCTCCACTTT
cdr3_aa: CASSKGQNYNSPLHF
d_call: -
clone_size: -
v_call: TRBV5-5
j_call: TRBJ1-6

cdr3_nt: TGTGCCAGCAGTTACAGGAGTAGCAATCAGCCCCAGCATTTT
cdr3_aa: CASSYRSSNQPQHF
d_call: -
clone_size: few
v_call: TRBV6-5
j_call: TRBJ1-5

cdr3_nt: TGTGCCAGCAGCGGGGATTTAGCGGGGGGTGCCCGCCCCTACGAGCAGTACTTC
cdr3_aa: CASSGDLAGGARPYEQYF
d_call: TRBD2
clone_size: once
v_call: TRBV11-3
j_call: TRBJ2-7

cdr3_nt: TGTGCCAGCAGCTTGGTACAGGGAGATGGCTACACCTTC
cdr3_aa: CASSLVQGDGYTF
d_call: -
clone_size: -
v_call: TRBV5-6
j_call: TRBJ1-2

cdr3_nt: TGTGCCAGCAGCACAAACACAGGTCCCTATGGCTACACCTTC
cdr3_aa: CASSTNTGPYGYTF
d_call: -
clone_size: -
v_call: TRBV12-1
j_call: TRBJ1-2

cdr3_nt: TGTGCCAGCTCACCAGGTCAAGGGGGTTATGGCTACACCTTC
cdr3_aa: CASSPGQGGYGYTF
d_call: -
clone_size: -
v_call: TRBV18
j_call: TRBJ1-2

cdr3_nt: TGTGCCATCAGTGACGTTACTAGCGGGGGGTCCACCGGGGAGCTGTTTTTT
cdr3_aa: CAISDVTSGGSTGELFF
d_call: TRBD2
clone_size: few
v_call: TRBV10-3
j_call: TRBJ2-2

cdr3_nt: TGTGCCAGCAGTTTATACCCGGACAGGGGCGACCAGCCCCAGCATTTT
cdr3_aa: CASSLYPDRGDQPQHF
d_call: TRBD1
clone_size: -
v_call: TRBV27
j_call: TRBJ1-5